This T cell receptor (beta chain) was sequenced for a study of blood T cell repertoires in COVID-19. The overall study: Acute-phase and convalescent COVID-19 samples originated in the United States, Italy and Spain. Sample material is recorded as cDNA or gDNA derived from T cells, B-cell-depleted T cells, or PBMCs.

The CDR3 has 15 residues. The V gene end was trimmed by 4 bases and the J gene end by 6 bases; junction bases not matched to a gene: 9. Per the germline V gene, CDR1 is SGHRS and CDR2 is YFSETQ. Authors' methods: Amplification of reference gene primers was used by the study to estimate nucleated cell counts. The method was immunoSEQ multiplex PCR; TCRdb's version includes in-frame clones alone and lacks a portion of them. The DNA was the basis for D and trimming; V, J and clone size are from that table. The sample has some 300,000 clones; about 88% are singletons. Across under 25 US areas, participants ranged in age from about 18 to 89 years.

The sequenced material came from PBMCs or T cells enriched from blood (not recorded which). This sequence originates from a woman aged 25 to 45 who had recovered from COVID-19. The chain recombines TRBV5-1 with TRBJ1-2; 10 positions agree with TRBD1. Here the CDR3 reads CASSGRTGGYNGYTF. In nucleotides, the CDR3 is TGCGCCAGCAGCGGACGGACAGGGGGTTATAATGGCTACACCTTC.